This T cell receptor (beta chain) was sequenced during a study of OX40 agonist ivuxolimab in advanced cancers. On the study more broadly: Patients received intravenous ivuxolimab every 2 weeks at 0.01 to 10 mg/kg. Averaging about 60 years in age, with a range of about 23 to 80, the cohort was approximately 87% male. Three dose-escalation patients had partial responses: one with hepatocellular carcinoma and two with cutaneous melanoma.

Trimming pared 1 base from V and 3 bases from J, leaving 11 bases between. CDR3 size: 14 residues. Germline loops: CDR1 SGHRS, CDR2 YFSETQ. Sequencing used immunoSEQ multiplex PCR; TCRdb keeps in-frame clones, though not all of them. The table has tens of thousands of clones, about 83% seen once. Systemic immunosuppression or autoimmune disease history was grounds to exclude patients. The source was CD4+ or CD8+ T cells sorted from blood, collected in a trial of the OX40 agonist ivuxolimab. The sequence was collected from an adult with an advanced solid tumor such as melanoma, head and neck, liver or kidney cancer. J is TRBJ2-7 and V is TRBV5-1; D gene uncertain. The CDR3 protein is CASSLSGPYYEQYF. In nucleotides, the CDR3 is TGCGCCAGCAGCTTGTCAGGACCCTACTACGAGCAGTACTTC.